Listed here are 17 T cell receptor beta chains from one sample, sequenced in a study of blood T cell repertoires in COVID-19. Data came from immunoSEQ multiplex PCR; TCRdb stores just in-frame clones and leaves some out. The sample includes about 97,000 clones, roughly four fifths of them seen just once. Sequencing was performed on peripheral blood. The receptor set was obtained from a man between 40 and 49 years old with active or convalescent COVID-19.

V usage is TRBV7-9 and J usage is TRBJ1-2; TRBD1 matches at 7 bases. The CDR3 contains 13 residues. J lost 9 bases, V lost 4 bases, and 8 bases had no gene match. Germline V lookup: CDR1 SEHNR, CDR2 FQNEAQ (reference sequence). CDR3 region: CASSSLTGLSYTF. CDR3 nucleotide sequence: TGTGCCAGCAGCTCGCTGACAGGGCTGAGCTACACCTTC.

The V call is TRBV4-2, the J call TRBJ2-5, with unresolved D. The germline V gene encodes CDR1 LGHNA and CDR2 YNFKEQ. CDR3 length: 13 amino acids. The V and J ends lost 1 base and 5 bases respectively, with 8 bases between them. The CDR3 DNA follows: TGTGCCAGCAGCCAAGTGCACACCGAGACCCAGTACTTC. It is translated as CASSQVHTETQYF.

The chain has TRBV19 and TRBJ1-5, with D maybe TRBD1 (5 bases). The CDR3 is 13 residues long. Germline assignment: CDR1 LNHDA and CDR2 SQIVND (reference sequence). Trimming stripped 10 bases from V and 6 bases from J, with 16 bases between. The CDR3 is CAMPVVGGQPQHF. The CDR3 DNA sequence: TGTGCCATGCCGGTGGTGGGGGGTCAGCCCCAGCATTTT.

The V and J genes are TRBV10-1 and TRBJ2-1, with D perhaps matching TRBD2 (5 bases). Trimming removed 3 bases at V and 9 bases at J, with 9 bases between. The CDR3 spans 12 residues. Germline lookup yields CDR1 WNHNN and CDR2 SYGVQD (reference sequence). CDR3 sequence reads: CASSDGGREQFF. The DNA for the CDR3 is TGCGCCAGCAGTGACGGCGGGCGTGAGCAGTTCTTC.

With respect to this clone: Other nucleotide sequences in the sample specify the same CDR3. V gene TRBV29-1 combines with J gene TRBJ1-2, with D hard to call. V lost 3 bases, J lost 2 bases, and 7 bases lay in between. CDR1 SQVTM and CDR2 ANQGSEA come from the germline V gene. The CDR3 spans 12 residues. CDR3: CSVEAENYGYTF. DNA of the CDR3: TGCAGCGTTGAGGCAGAAAACTATGGCTACACCTTC.

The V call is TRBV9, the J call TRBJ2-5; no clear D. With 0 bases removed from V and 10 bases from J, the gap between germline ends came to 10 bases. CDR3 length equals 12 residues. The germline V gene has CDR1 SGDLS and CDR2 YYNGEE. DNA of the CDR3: TGTGCCAGCAGCGTAGACGAGAGAGACCAGTACTTC. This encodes CASSVDERDQYF.

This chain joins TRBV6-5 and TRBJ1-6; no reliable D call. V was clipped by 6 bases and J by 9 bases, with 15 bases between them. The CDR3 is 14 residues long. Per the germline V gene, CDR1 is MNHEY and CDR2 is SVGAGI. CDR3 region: CASRSEGGISPLHF. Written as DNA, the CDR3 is TGTGCCAGCAGGTCGGAGGGAGGAATTTCACCCCTCCACTTT.

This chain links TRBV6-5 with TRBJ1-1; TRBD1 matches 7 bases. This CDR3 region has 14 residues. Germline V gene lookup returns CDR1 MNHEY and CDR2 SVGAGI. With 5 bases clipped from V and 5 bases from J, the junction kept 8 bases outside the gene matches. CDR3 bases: TGTGCCAGCAGTCCTACAGGGGATAGGACTGAAGCTTTCTTT. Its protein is CASSPTGDRTEAFF.

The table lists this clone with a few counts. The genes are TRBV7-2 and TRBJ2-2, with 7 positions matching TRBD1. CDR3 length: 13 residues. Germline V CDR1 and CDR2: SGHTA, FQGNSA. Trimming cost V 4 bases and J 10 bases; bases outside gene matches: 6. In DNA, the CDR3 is TGTGCCAGCAGCTGGAACAGGGGAAAGGAGCTGTTTTTT. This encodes CASSWNRGKELFF.

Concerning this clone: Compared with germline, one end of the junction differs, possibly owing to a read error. In DNA, the CDR3 is TGTGCCAGCAGCTCCGGACTAGCGGGGGGCCCTCGGCTCTTC. Protein sequence: CASSSGLAGGPRLF. The chain combines TRBV7-2 with TRBJ2-1; 14 bases fit TRBD2. The CDR3 contains 14 residues. Germline V gene lookup returns CDR1 SGHTA and CDR2 FQGNSA.

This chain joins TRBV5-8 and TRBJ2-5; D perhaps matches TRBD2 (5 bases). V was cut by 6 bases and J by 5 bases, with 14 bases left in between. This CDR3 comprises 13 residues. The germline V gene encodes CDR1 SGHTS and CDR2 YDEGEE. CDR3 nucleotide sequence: TGTGCCAGCAAGTCTGAGGGCGGGGAGACCCAGTACTTC. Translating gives CASKSEGGETQYF.

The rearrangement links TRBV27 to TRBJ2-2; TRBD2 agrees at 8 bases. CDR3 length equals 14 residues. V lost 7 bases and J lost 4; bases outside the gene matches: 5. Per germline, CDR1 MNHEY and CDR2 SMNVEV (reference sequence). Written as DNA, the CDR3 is TGTGCCAGCACTACCGGGGGGGCCACCGGGGAGCTGTTTTTT. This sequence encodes CASTTGGATGELFF.

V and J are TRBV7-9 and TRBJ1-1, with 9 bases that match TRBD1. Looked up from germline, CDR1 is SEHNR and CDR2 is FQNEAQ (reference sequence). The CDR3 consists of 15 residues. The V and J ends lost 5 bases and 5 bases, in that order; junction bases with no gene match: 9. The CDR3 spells CASSAPGQGRTEAFF. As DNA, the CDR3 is TGTGCCAGCAGCGCTCCGGGACAGGGAAGGACTGAAGCTTTCTTT.

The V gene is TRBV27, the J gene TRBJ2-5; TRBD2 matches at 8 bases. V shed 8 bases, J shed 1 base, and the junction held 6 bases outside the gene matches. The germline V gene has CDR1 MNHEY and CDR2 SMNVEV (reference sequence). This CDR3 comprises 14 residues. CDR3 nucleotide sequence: TGTGCCAGCGGGCGCGGGGGGCTCCAAGAGACCCAGTACTTC. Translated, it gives CASGRGGLQETQYF.

The DNA of the CDR3 is TGTGCCAGCTCACCAAAGGAGGACAGCAAAAACATTCAGTACTTC. It translates to CASSPKEDSKNIQYF. The chain joins TRBV18 to TRBJ2-4; perhaps TRBD1 as D (6 bases). Per germline, CDR1 KGHSH and CDR2 LQKENI. Between the trimmed V and J ends, which lost 2 bases and 3 bases, there was a span of 11 bases. This CDR3 region has 15 residues.

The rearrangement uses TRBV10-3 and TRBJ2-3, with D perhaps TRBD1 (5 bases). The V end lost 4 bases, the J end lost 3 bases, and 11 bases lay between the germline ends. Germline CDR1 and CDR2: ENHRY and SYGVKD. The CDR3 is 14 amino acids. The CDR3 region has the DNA TGTGCCATCAGTGCTTCCGGACATACAGATACGCAGTATTTT. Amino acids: CAISASGHTDTQYF.

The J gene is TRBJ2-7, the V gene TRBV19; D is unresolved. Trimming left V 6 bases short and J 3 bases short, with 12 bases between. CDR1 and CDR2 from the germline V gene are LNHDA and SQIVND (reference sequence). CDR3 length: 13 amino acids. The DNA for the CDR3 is TGTGCCAGTAGCTCCGGGTACTACTACGAGCAGTACTTC. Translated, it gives CASSSGYYYEQYF.